This T cell receptor beta chain was captured by sequencing in a study of cytomegalovirus exposure and HLA in healthy donors. Use of 60 Vbeta and 13 Jbeta primers characterized the PCR. Measured with immunoSEQ multiplex PCR; TCRdb has only the in-frame clones, and not every one. The repertoire consists of 200,000 or so clones, with nearly 80% occurring once and the leading ten covering less than 6%. This clone was seen just once. Its ends do not fully match the called genes, so a read error is possible. The TCR was taken from a woman aged 25 to 39 in good health and CMV-seropositive. Specimen: PBMCs.

CDR3 sequence reads: CSSSLVQGAGELFF. The CDR3 DNA sequence: TGTTCCAGCAGCTTAGTACAGGGGGCCGGGGAGCTGTTTTTT. The rearrangement links TRBV7-9 to TRBJ2-2, with 8 bases lining up with TRBD1. Germline CDR1 is SEHNR and CDR2 is FQNEAQ (reference sequence). This CDR3 contains 14 residues.